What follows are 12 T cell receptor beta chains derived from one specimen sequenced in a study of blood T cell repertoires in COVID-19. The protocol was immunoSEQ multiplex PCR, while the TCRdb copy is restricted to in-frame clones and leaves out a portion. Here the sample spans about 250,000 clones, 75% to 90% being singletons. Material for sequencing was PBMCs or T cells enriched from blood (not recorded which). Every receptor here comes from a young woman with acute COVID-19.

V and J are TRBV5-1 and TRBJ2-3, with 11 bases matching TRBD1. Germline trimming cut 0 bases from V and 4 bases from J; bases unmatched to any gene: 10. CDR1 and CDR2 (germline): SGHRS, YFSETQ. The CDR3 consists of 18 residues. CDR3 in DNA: TGCGCCAGCAGCTTGGCCCCTGGGACAGGGGGGACCTCAGATACGCAGTATTTT. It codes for CASSLAPGTGGTSDTQYF.

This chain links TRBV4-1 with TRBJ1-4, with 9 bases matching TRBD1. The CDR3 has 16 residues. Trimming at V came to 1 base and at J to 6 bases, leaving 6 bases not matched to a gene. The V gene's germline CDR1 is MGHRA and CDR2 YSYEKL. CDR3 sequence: CASSQGAGTGYEKLFF. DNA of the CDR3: TGCGCCAGCAGCCAAGGAGCCGGGACAGGGTATGAAAAACTGTTTTTT.

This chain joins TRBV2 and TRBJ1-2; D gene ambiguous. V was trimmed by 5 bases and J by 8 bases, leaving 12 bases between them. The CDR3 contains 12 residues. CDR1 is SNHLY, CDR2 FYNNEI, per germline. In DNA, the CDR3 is TGTGCCAGCAGTTCGGGGATATGGGGCTACACCTTC. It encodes CASSSGIWGYTF.

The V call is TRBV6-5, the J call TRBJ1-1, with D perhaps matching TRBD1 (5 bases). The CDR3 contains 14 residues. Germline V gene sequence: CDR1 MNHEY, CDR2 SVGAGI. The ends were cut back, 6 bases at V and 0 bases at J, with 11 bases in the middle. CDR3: CASSLDTLNTEAFF. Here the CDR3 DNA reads TGTGCCAGCAGCTTGGACACACTGAACACTGAAGCTTTCTTT.

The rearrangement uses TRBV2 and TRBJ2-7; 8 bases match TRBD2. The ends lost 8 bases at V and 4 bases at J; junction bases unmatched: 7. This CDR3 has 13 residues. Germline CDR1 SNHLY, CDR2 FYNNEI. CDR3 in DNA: TGTGCCAGCTCTGCGGGGGGCCGGTACGAGCAGTACTTC. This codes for CASSAGGRYEQYF.

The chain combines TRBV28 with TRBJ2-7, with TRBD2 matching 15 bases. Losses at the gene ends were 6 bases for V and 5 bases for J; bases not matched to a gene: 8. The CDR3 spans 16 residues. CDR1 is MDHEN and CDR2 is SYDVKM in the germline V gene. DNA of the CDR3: TGTGCCAGCAGCCCTACAGGGACTAGCGGGAGGAACGAGCAGTACTTC. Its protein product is CASSPTGTSGRNEQYF.

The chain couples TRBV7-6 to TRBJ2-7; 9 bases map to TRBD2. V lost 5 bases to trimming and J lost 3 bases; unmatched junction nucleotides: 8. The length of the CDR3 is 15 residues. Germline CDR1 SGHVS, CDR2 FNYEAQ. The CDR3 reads CASSAGAGGNYEQYF. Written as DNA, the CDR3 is TGTGCCAGCAGCGCCGGCGCGGGGGGGAACTACGAGCAGTACTTC. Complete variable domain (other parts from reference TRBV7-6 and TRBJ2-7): GAGVSQSPRYKVTKRGQDVALRCDPISGHVSLYWYRQALGQGPEFLTYFNYEAQQDKSGLPNDRFSAERPEGSISTLTIQRTEQRDSAMYRCASSAGAGGNYEQYFGPGTRLTVT.

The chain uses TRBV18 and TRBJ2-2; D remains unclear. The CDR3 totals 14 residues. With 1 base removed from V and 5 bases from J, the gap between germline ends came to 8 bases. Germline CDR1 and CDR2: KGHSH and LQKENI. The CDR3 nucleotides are TGTGCCAGCTCACCACGTCAGAGGACCGGGGAGCTGTTTTTT. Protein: CASSPRQRTGELFF.

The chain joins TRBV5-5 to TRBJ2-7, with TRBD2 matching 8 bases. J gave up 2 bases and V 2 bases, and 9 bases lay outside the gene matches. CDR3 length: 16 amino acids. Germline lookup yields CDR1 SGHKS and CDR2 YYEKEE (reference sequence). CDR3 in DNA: TGTGCCAGCAGCTTTTCTCCCTCGGGGGGGGCCTACGAGCAGTACTTC. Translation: CASSFSPSGGAYEQYF.

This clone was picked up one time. Here the CDR3 reads CSARDLTGTTF. The DNA for the CDR3 is TGCAGTGCTAGAGATCTTACAGGGACGACCTTC. The J gene is TRBJ1-2, the V gene TRBV20-1, with D possibly being TRBD1 (6 bases). This CDR3 is built from 11 residues. V shed 0 bases and J shed 14 bases, with 13 bases lying between them. Per germline, CDR1 DFQATT and CDR2 SNEGSKA (reference sequence).

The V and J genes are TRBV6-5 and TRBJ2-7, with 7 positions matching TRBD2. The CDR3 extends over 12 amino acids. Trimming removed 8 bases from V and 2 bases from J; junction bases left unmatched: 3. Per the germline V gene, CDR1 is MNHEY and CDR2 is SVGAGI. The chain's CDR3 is CASRGGAYEQYF. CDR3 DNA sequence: TGTGCCAGCCGCGGGGGAGCCTACGAGCAGTACTTC.

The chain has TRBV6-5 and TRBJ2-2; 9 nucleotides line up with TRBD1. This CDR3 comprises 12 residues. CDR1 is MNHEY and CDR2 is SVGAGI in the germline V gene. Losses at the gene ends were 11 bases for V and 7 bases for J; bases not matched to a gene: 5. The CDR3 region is CAGTGLNGELFF. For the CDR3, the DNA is TGTGCCGGGACAGGGCTGAACGGGGAGCTGTTTTTT.